This T cell receptor beta chain is drawn from a study of blood T cell repertoires in COVID-19. Whole-study context: Collection of acute and convalescent COVID-19 samples took place in the United States, Italy and Spain. T cells, B-cell-depleted T cells, or PBMCs provided the cDNA or gDNA that served as material.

Between the trimmed V and J ends, which lost 0 bases and 0 bases, there was a span of 8 bases. This CDR3 has 15 amino acids. Per the germline V gene, CDR1 is SGDLS and CDR2 is YYNGEE. Original processing methods: Amplification of reference gene primers was used by the study to estimate nucleated cell counts. Profiling relied on immunoSEQ multiplex PCR, and the TCRdb table lists in-frame clones only, not all of them. The V and J calls and clone size come from that table; D and trimming were worked out from the DNA. The profile covers some 20,000 clones, with around nine tenths appearing a single time and more than 9.5% taken by the ten largest.

The receptor was derived from a human donor in a cohort sampled during active COVID-19. J is TRBJ2-3 and V is TRBV9; a possible D gene is TRBD2 (5 bases). The material sequenced was peripheral blood. CDR3 sequence reads: CASSVVRGSTDTQYF. CDR3 nucleotides: TGTGCCAGCAGCGTAGTCCGGGGTAGCACAGATACGCAGTATTTT.